The entry below describes one TCR beta chain. Antigen: not known. Libraries were prepared by immunoSEQ multiplex PCR; TCRdb keeps only in-frame clonotypes and omits some of them. Altogether 9,500 to 10,000 clones are present, 70% to 90% being singletons, with the ten largest covering around 13%. Cycle 7 day 1, cycle 4 day 1, and baseline were the timepoints at which blood was sampled. These data originate in a study of OX40 agonist ivuxolimab in advanced cancers. Turning to the study itself: Hepatocellular carcinoma, melanoma, renal cell or head and neck cancer affected the dose-escalation patients.

Study-level points and caveats: Doses of 0.1 to 3.0 mg/kg were accompanied by clonal expansion of CD4+ and CD8+ blood T cells by week 6. In a subset of nonresponders, normalized T-cell clonal expansion was also low.

This CDR3 contains 14 residues. The germline CDR1 and CDR2 sequences are SGDLS and YYNGEE. V was cut by 4 bases and J by 3 bases, with 14 bases left in between. Sequenced material: CD4+ or CD8+ T cells sorted from blood, taken in a trial of the OX40 agonist ivuxolimab. The rearrangement joins TRBV9 to TRBJ2-7, with D possibly matching TRBD1 (6 bases). The clonotype was recovered from an adult with an advanced solid tumor such as melanoma, head and neck, liver or kidney cancer. CDR3 residues: CASSQSGQSYEQYF. The CDR3 DNA follows: TGTGCCAGCAGCCAGTCGGGACAAAGCTACGAGCAGTACTTC.